The 9 T cell receptor beta chains listed next were all sequenced from one sample in a study of blood T cell repertoires in COVID-19 (dated by TCRdb to about 2020). Libraries were prepared through the immunoSEQ multiplex PCR assay. The immuneACCESS repertoire file appears here via TCRdb, limited to in-frame rearrangements. These files lack a portion of the clones; in checked studies, under half of the deficit traces to unresolved V genes, and the cause of the others is not known. In this sample the table shows some 180,000 clones, around 80% of which occur a single time. The top ten hold roughly 20% of the sample. The material sequenced was PBMCs or T cells enriched from blood (not recorded which). These receptors were taken from a woman aged 70-85 years in a cohort exposed to, infected with or recovered from COVID-19 (not recorded which).

This clone was seen once. The V and J genes are TRBV29-1 and TRBJ2-1, with D possibly TRBD1 on 5 matching bases. Germline V CDR1 and CDR2: SQVTM, ANQGSEA. Trimming left V 6 bases short and J 1 base short, with 16 bases between. This CDR3 is 15 amino acids long. The CDR3 DNA sequence: TGCAGCGTGACTGGACACTTACTTTCCTACAATGAGCAGTTCTTC. Its protein is CSVTGHLLSYNEQFF.

V is TRBV28 and J is TRBJ1-1, with D maybe TRBD1 (6 bases). The length of the CDR3 is 13 residues. V was cut by 6 bases and J by 2 bases, with 10 bases left in between. CDR1 and CDR2 (germline): MDHEN, SYDVKM. CDR3 amino acids: CASRDSLNTEAFF. The CDR3 DNA reads TGTGCCAGCAGGGACAGCTTAAACACTGAAGCTTTCTTT.

This clone was seen a few times. The gene calls are TRBV5-5 and TRBJ1-2; TRBD1 agrees at 7 bases. The CDR3 covers 17 residues. The germline V gene encodes CDR1 SGHKS and CDR2 YYEKEE (reference sequence). V lost 1 base and J lost 0; bases outside the gene matches: 9. The CDR3 nucleotides read TGTGCCAGCAGCTTGTGGATACTACAGGGGCCTAACTATGGCTACACCTTC. This gives the protein CASSLWILQGPNYGYTF.

V usage is TRBV6-5 and J usage is TRBJ1-1; tentative D call: TRBD1 (5 bases). This CDR3 has 13 amino acids. CDR1 and CDR2 from the germline V gene are MNHEY and SVGAGI. V lost 0 bases, J lost 6 bases, and 8 bases lay in between. The CDR3 spells CASSYSVGAEAFF. For the CDR3, the DNA is TGTGCCAGCAGTTACTCGGTAGGGGCTGAAGCTTTCTTT.

In this sample, this clone turned up a few times. The chain joins TRBV6-4 to TRBJ2-2; 10 bases are a match to TRBD2. CDR3 length: 17 amino acids. Trimming at V came to 7 bases and at J to 1 base, leaving 9 bases not matched to a gene. The germline V gene has CDR1 MRHNA and CDR2 SNTAGT. The DNA of the CDR3 is TGTGCCAGCACCGGTAGCCGGACTAGCGGGAACACCGGGGAGCTGTTTTTT. It encodes CASTGSRTSGNTGELFF.

V and J are TRBV7-2 and TRBJ2-1, with 7 positions matching TRBD1. CDR3 length equals 15 residues. Germline lookup yields CDR1 SGHTA and CDR2 FQGNSA. V lost 0 bases, J lost 7 bases, and 6 bases stayed unmatched. The CDR3 DNA sequence: TGTGCCAGCAGCTTAGCGGGCCACAGGGGAAATGAGCAGTTCTTC. Translation gives CASSLAGHRGNEQFF. Variable domain in full (rest from reference TRBV7-2 and TRBJ2-1): GAGVSQSPSNKVTEKGKDVELRCDPISGHTALYWYRQSLGQGLEFLIYFQGNSAPDKSGLPSDRFSAERTGGSVSTLTIQRTQQEDSAVYLCASSLAGHRGNEQFFGPGTRLTVL.

This chain connects TRBV6-5 to TRBJ2-7; TRBD1 matches at 9 bases. The CDR3 is made up of 15 amino acids. The junction had 7 bases not matched to a gene; V was cut back by 6 bases and J by 1 base. The germline V gene encodes CDR1 MNHEY and CDR2 SVGAGI. This chain's CDR3 is CASRPDRGASYEQYF. CDR3 in DNA: TGTGCCAGCAGACCTGACAGGGGGGCATCCTACGAGCAGTACTTC.

This chain connects TRBV7-2 to TRBJ2-7; D remains unclear. The CDR3 is 15 amino acids. Looked up from germline, CDR1 is SGHTA and CDR2 is FQGNSA. Trimming stripped 4 bases from V and 2 bases from J, with 15 bases between. The CDR3 spells CASSSLGGPAYEQYF. The CDR3 DNA is TGTGCCAGCAGCTCCCTTGGCGGTCCCGCCTACGAGCAGTACTTC.

This clone occurred a few times. The chain employs TRBV5-5 and TRBJ1-3; D unclear. Germline assignment: CDR1 SGHKS and CDR2 YYEKEE (reference sequence). Deletions cut 3 bases from V and 0 bases from J, with 13 bases between. The CDR3 covers 16 residues. In nucleotides, the CDR3 is TGTGCCAGCAGCTCCCAGGCAGCTCACTCTGGAAACACCATATATTTT. Translating it yields CASSSQAAHSGNTIYF.